This TCR beta chain was profiled in a study of cytotoxic CD8 clonotypes in ibrutinib-treated CLL. Study overall: Recorded responses included approximately 25 partial and 2 complete; following median around 73 months, approximately 14 stayed remitted and about 12 progressed.

The length of the CDR3 is 13 residues. The germline CDR1 and CDR2 sequences are MNHEY and SMNVEV (reference sequence). The trim removed 8 bases at V and 2 bases at J, leaving 6 bases unmatched. Produced via immunoSEQ multiplex PCR; TCRdb's table is partial and in-frame only. The table has 20,000 to 25,000 clones, around 75% seen once. The receptor comes from a human donor with chronic lymphocytic leukemia. The chain couples TRBV27 to TRBJ2-7; TRBD2 aligns across 7 bases. The sequences come from PBMCs, collected after 24 months of ibrutinib treatment. CDR3 sequence (DNA): TGTGCCAGCTGGGCGGGGGTTACCTACGAGCAGTACTTC. Residues: CASWAGVTYEQYF.